This T cell receptor beta chain was obtained from a study of blood T cells in healthy people across ages. Together with a sample-barcoded 5' primer, a J-beta primer mix was included in a second PCR lasting about 7 to 12 cycles. One entry per CDR3 protein results from TCRdb running MiXCR on the 5' RACE reads. The sample yields about 1.5 million distinct CDR3 sequences, about 45% seen once. At least ten counts were recorded for this clonotype. All donors came from Russia, were Caucasian and healthy, and spanned ages about 6 to 95. Every donor gave about 9 milliliters of peripheral blood. The source material was blood. This sequence originates from a woman under 30 in good health.

CDR3 protein: CSVVGRLDSNYGYTF. DNA of the CDR3: TGCAGCGTTGTGGGACGGCTAGATTCTAACTATGGCTACACCTTC. The chain links TRBV29-1 to TRBJ1-2, with D possibly matching TRBD1 (5 bases). CDR1 SQVTM and CDR2 ANQGSEA come from the germline V gene. V lost 4 bases to trimming and J lost 0 bases, with 15 bases between them. The length of the CDR3 is 15 residues.